Listed here is a single TCR beta chain. The CDR3 loop spans 14 amino acids. Germline-derived CDR1 and CDR2 are LNHDA and SQIVND (reference sequence). The V gene lost 7 bases and the J gene lost 3 bases, with 12 bases spanning the gap. This record belongs to a study of siplizumab effects on memory and regulatory T cells. Clones were sequenced by immunoSEQ multiplex PCR, and TCRdb holds only the in-frame ones, with some missing. The data show approximately 90,000 clones, around 94% seen once. This chain links TRBV19 with TRBJ2-2; D might be TRBD1 (5 bases). Sequencing was performed on non-Treg CD4+ T cells sorted from blood. This clonotype was sampled from a human donor in good health. CDR3 bases: TGTGCCAGTACCCAAGGGGCCCACACCGGGGAGCTGTTTTTT. Translating it yields CASTQGAHTGELFF.